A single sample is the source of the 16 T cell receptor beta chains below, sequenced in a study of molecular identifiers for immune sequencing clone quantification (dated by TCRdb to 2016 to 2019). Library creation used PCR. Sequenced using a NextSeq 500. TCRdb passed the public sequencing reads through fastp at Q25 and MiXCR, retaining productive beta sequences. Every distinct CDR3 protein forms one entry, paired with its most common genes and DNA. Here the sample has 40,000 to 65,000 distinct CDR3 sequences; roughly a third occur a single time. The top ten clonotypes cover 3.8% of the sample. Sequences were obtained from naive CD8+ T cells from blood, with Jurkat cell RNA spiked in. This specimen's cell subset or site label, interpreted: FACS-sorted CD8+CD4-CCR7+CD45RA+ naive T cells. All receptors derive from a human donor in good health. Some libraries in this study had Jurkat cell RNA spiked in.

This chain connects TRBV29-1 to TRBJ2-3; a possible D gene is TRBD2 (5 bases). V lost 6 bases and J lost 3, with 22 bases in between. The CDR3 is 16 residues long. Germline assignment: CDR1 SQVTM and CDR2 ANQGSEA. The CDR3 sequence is CSVDRSRGIVTDTQYF. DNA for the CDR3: TGCAGCGTGGATCGTAGCCGGGGAATAGTAACAGATACGCAGTATTTT.

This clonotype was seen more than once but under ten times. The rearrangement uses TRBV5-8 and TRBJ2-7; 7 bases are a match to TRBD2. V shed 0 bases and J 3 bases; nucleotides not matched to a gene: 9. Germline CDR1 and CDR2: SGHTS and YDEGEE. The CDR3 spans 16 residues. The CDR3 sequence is CASSLVWAGESYEQYF. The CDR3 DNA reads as TGTGCCAGCAGCTTGGTTTGGGCGGGAGAAAGCTACGAGCAGTACTTC.

The CDR3 loop reads CASSYFNSVGAQYF. Written as DNA, the CDR3 is TGTGCCAGTAGCTATTTCAACTCTGTCGGCGCGCAGTATTTT. The gene calls are TRBV19 and TRBJ2-3, with no clear D. The CDR3 runs to 14 residues. The V end lost 6 bases, the J end lost 10 bases, and 20 bases lay between the germline ends. Per the germline V gene, CDR1 is LNHDA and CDR2 is SQIVND (reference sequence).

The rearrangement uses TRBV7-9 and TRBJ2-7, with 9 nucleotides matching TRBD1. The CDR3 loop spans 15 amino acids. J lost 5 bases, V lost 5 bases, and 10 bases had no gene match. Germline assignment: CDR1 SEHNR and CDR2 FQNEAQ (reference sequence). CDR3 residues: CASSHRSDRGHEQYF. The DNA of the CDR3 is TGTGCCAGCAGCCATAGGTCGGACAGGGGACACGAGCAGTACTTC.

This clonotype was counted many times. Here the CDR3 DNA reads TGTGCCAGCAGCTTAGGCTATTACGGGGAAGAGCAGTACTTC. Protein product: CASSLGYYGEEQYF. This chain uses TRBV7-2 with TRBJ2-7, with a tentative D call TRBD2 (5 bases). Trimming shortened V by 1 base and J by 7 bases, and 14 bases separated the two germline ends. CDR3 length: 14 residues. Germline V CDR1 and CDR2: SGHTA, FQGNSA.

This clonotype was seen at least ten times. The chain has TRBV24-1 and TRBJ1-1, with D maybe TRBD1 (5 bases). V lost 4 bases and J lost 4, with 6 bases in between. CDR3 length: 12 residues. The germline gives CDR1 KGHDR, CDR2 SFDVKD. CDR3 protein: CATSEGGTEAFF. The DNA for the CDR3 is TGTGCCACCAGTGAGGGGGGCACTGAAGCTTTCTTT.

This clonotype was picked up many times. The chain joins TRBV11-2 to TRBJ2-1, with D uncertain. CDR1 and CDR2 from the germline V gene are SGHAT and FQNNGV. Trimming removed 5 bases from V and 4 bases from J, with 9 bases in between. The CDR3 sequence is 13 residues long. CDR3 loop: CASSRPLYNEQFF. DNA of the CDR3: TGTGCCAGCAGCCGCCCGTTGTACAATGAGCAGTTCTTC.

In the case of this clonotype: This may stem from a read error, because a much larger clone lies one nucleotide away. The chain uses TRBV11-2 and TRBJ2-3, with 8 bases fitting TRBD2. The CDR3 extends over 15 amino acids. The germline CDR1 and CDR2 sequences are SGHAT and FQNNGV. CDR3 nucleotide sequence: TGTGCCCGCAGCCTAGCGGGTAAAGACACAGATACGCAGTATTTT. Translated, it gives CARSLAGKDTDTQYF.

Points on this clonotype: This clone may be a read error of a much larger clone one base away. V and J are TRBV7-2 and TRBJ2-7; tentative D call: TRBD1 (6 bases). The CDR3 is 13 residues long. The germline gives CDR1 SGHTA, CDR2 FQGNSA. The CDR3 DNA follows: TGTGCCAGCAGCTTAGGGACAGTCTACGAGCAGCACTTC. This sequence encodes CASSLGTVYEQHF.

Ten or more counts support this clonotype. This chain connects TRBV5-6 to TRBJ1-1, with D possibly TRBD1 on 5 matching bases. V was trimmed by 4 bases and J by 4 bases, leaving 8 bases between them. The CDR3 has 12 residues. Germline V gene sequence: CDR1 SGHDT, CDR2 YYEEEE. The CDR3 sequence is CASSRGGTEAFF. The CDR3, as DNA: TGTGCCAGCAGCCGGGGGGGCACTGAAGCTTTCTTT.

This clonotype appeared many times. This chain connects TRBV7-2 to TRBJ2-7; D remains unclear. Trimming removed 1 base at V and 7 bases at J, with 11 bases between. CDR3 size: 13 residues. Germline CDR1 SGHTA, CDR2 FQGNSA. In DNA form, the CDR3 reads TGTGCCAGCAGCTTAGGAGGCAGCTGGGAGCAGTACTTC. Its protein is CASSLGGSWEQYF.

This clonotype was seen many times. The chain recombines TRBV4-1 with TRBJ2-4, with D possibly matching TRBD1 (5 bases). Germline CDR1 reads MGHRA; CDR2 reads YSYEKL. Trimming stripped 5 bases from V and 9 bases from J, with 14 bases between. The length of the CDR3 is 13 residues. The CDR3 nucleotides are TGCGCCAGCAGCAGCCGGACCACAGGCATTCAGTACTTC. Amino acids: CASSSRTTGIQYF.

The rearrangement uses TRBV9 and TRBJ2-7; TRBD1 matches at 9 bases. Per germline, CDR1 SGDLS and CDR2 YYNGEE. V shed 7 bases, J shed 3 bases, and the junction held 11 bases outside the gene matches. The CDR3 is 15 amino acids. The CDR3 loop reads CASGPGTGFGYEQYF. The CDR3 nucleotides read TGTGCCAGCGGACCCGGGACAGGGTTTGGCTACGAGCAGTACTTC.

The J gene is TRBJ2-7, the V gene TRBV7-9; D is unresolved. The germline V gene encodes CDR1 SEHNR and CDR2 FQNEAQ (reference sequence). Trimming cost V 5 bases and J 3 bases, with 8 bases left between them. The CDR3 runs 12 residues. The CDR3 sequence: CASSTEDYEQYF. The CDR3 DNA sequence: TGTGCCAGCAGCACCGAAGACTACGAGCAGTACTTC. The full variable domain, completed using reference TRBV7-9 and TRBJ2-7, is DTGVSQNPRHKITKRGQNVTFRCDPISEHNRLYWYRQTLGQGPEFLTYFQNEAQLEKSRLLSDRFSAERPKGSFSTLEIQRTEQGDSAMYLCASSTEDYEQYFGPGTRLTVT.

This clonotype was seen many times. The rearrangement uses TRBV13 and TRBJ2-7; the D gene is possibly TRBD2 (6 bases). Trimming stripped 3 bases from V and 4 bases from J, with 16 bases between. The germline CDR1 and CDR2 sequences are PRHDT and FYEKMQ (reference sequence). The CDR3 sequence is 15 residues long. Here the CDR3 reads CASSLFAGSMYEQYF. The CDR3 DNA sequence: TGTGCCAGCAGCTTGTTTGCCGGGAGTATGTACGAGCAGTACTTC.

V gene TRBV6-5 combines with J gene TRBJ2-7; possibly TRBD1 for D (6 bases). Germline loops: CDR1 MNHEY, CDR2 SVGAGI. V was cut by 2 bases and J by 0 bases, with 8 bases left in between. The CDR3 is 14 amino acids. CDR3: CASSYEGGSYEQYF. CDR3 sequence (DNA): TGTGCCAGCAGTTACGAAGGGGGCTCCTACGAGCAGTACTTC.